These 16 T cell receptor beta chains originate from one sample sequenced in a study of T cell responses to AZD1222 COVID-19 vaccine. Sequencing used immunoSEQ multiplex PCR; TCRdb keeps in-frame clones, though not all of them. The sample records about 130,000 clones, around 90% being singletons. Sequenced here: peripheral blood, sampled on day 0 of AZD1222 vaccination. The receptors shown here come from an adult in good health.

The rearrangement joins TRBV5-1 to TRBJ1-6, with TRBD1 identical over 9 bases. V was pared by 1 base and J by 8 bases, with 4 bases of the junction left unmatched. The germline CDR1 and CDR2 sequences are SGHRS and YFSETQ. The CDR3 extends over 15 amino acids. CDR3 protein: CASSLPGQGHSPLHF. The CDR3 DNA reads as TGCGCCAGCAGCTTGCCGGGACAGGGACATTCACCCCTCCACTTT.

This sequence joins TRBV28 and TRBJ1-5; 8 bases align to TRBD1. V was clipped by 6 bases and J by 15 bases; unmatched bases: 7. The germline CDR1 and CDR2 sequences are MDHEN and SYDVKM. This CDR3 contains 11 residues. CDR3 nucleotide sequence: TGTGCCAGCAGCACAACAGGGGGGAGGCATTTT. It is translated as CASSTTGGRHF. The complete variable domain, with remaining parts taken from reference TRBV28 and TRBJ1-5, reads DVKVTQSSRYLVKRTGEKVFLECVQDMDHENMFWYRQDPGLGLRLIYFSYDVKMKEKGDIPEGYSVSREKKERFSLILESASTNQTSMYLCASSTTGGRHFGDGTRLSIL.

CDR3 DNA sequence: TGCGCCAGCAGCGGGGTACAGGGGGGAGGTACTGAAGCTTTCTTT. Its translation: CASSGVQGGGTEAFF. The chain is built from TRBV5-1 and TRBJ1-1; TRBD1 matches 8 bases. Germline V gene lookup returns CDR1 SGHRS and CDR2 YFSETQ. With 4 bases clipped from V and 5 bases from J, the junction kept 10 bases outside the gene matches. This CDR3 comprises 15 residues. The full variable domain, with the rest looked up from reference TRBV5-1 and TRBJ1-1, is KAGVTQTPRYLIKTRGQQVTLSCSPISGHRSVSWYQQTPGQGLQFLFEYFSETQRNKGNFPGRFSGRQFSNSRSEMNVSTLELGDSALYLCASSGVQGGGTEAFFGQGTRLTVV.

The chain couples TRBV27 to TRBJ1-6; unclear D gene. The CDR3 contains 16 residues. The V and J ends lost 6 bases and 5 bases respectively, with 17 bases between them. Germline CDR1 and CDR2: MNHEY and SMNVEV (reference sequence). The CDR3 region has the DNA TGTGCCAGCAGCCGCCTCGGCGGACGGGATAATTCACCCCTCCACTTT. Translating it yields CASSRLGGRDNSPLHF.

The DNA of the CDR3 is TGTGCCAGCAGTATTTGGGCGGGCGAAAAACTGTTTTTT. This translates into CASSIWAGEKLFF. The chain has TRBV6-2 or TRBV6-3 and TRBJ1-4; D not resolved. V was trimmed by 5 bases and J by 8 bases, leaving 12 bases between them. CDR1 and CDR2 (germline): MNHEY, SVGEGT. The CDR3 covers 13 residues.

The chain couples TRBV7-6 to TRBJ2-2, with D possibly TRBD1 on 5 matching bases. V was pared by 2 bases and J by 3 bases, with 10 bases between. This CDR3 has 15 amino acids. Germline CDR1 is SGHVS and CDR2 is FNYEAQ. The CDR3 is CASSLTGRDTGELFF. The CDR3 nucleotides read TGTGCCAGCAGCTTAACGGGCAGGGACACCGGGGAGCTGTTTTTT.

The chain joins TRBV28 to TRBJ2-3, with D perhaps TRBD2 (6 bases). The CDR3 spans 15 residues. Germline loops: CDR1 MDHEN, CDR2 SYDVKM. V lost 10 bases and J 0 bases, leaving 17 bases between the germline ends. CDR3 residues: CATGKGTASTDTQYF. DNA of the CDR3: TGTGCCACCGGTAAAGGGACTGCTAGCACAGATACGCAGTATTTT.

V and J are TRBV29-1 and TRBJ2-3; 8 bases are a match to TRBD2. The germline CDR1 and CDR2 sequences are SQVTM and ANQGSEA. The CDR3 totals 12 residues. V lost 8 bases, J lost 3 bases, and 4 bases stayed unmatched. CDR3: CSQSGGTDTQYF. Here the CDR3 DNA reads TGCAGCCAATCGGGGGGGACAGATACGCAGTATTTT.

The V call is TRBV18, the J call TRBJ2-6; TRBD2 matches 7 bases. Trimming at V came to 2 bases and at J to 2 bases, leaving 3 bases not matched to a gene. The V gene's germline CDR1 is KGHSH and CDR2 LQKENI. CDR3 length: 16 residues. For the CDR3, the DNA is TGTGCCAGCTCACCAAGGGGAGGGGCTGGGGCCAACGTCCTGACTTTC. Its protein product is CASSPRGGAGANVLTF.

This rearrangement joins TRBV2 to TRBJ2-7; D is undetermined. With 3 bases removed from V and 1 base from J, the gap between germline ends came to 10 bases. The CDR3 consists of 14 residues. Germline V gene lookup returns CDR1 SNHLY and CDR2 FYNNEI. In nucleotides, the CDR3 is TGTGCCAGCAGTGATGGAAACAGATCCTACGAGCAGTACTTC. This translates into CASSDGNRSYEQYF.

This sequence joins TRBV6-5 and TRBJ1-5, with a weak D call TRBD1 (6 bases). Trimming shortened V by 6 bases and J by 6 bases, and 12 bases separated the two germline ends. The CDR3 extends over 13 amino acids. Looked up from germline, CDR1 is MNHEY and CDR2 is SVGAGI. CDR3 loop: CASRRGEGQPQHF. The DNA of the CDR3 is TGTGCCAGCAGAAGGGGGGAAGGTCAGCCCCAGCATTTT.

The V and J genes are TRBV18 and TRBJ2-2; D perhaps matches TRBD1 (6 bases). The germline CDR1 and CDR2 sequences are KGHSH and LQKENI. V was pared by 1 base and J by 0 bases, with 12 bases between. The CDR3 loop spans 17 amino acids. In nucleotides, the CDR3 is TGTGCCAGCTCACCACTCCATCAGGGGTCGAACACCGGGGAGCTGTTTTTT. Translated, it gives CASSPLHQGSNTGELFF.

This clone was counted a single time. As DNA, the CDR3 is TGTGCCAGCAGTTCCGGGACTAGCGGGTACAATGAGCAGTTCTTC. It specifies CASSSGTSGYNEQFF. This chain joins TRBV27 and TRBJ2-1; 12 nucleotides match TRBD2. CDR1 MNHEY and CDR2 SMNVEV come from the germline V gene (reference sequence). CDR3 length equals 15 residues. Losses at the gene ends were 4 bases for V and 4 bases for J; bases not matched to a gene: 2.

The V gene is TRBV12-3 or TRBV12-4, the J gene TRBJ2-2; D not certain. Trimming stripped 5 bases from V and 7 bases from J, with 11 bases between. The CDR3 is 13 residues long. In DNA, the CDR3 is TGTGCCAGCAGTCTCTTCGGCCACGGGGAGCTGTTTTTT. Translation: CASSLFGHGELFF.

V is TRBV10-3 and J is TRBJ2-1, with TRBD2 matching 11 bases. The CDR3 length is 14 residues. Germline V CDR1 and CDR2: ENHRY, SYGVKD. J was trimmed by 6 bases and V by 6 bases; bases with no gene match: 4. The CDR3 DNA sequence: TGTGCCATCAGCATAGCGGGGGGGCCCAATGAGCAGTTCTTC. Protein sequence: CAISIAGGPNEQFF.

CDR3 sequence: CASSLGGTGLRAFF. As DNA, the CDR3 is TGTGCCAGCAGCTTAGGTGGGACAGGGCTTCGAGCTTTCTTT. The rearrangement links TRBV7-8 to TRBJ1-1; 9 nucleotides line up with TRBD1. Germline CDR1 is SGHVS and CDR2 is FQNEAQ. This CDR3 is 14 amino acids long. V dropped 1 base and J dropped 10; count of bases not matched to a gene: 7.